Shown below are 8 T cell receptor beta chains from a single sample sequenced in a study of cytomegalovirus exposure and HLA in healthy donors. Use of 60 Vbeta and 13 Jbeta primers characterized the PCR. Clones were sequenced by immunoSEQ multiplex PCR, and TCRdb holds only the in-frame ones, with some missing. The sample carries fewer than 150,000 clones, approximately 80% recorded once. The source material was PBMCs. These receptors were taken from a man aged 25 to 45 in good health and CMV-seronegative.

V usage is TRBV7-8 and J usage is TRBJ1-4; D ambiguous. The CDR3 loop spans 14 amino acids. CDR1 is SGHVS, CDR2 FQNEAQ, per germline. Trimming took off 6 bases at V and 2 bases at J, with 10 bases between the two ends. The CDR3, as DNA: TGTGCCAGCAGTTATCGAGAGACTAATGAAAAACTGTTTTTT. This sequence encodes CASSYRETNEKLFF. The full variable domain, its missing parts supplied by reference TRBV7-8 and TRBJ1-4, is GAGVSQSPRYKVAKRGQDVALRCDPISGHVSLFWYQQALGQGPEFLTYFQNEAQLDKSGLPSDRFFAERPEGSVSTLKIQRTQQEDSAVYLCASSYRETNEKLFFGSGTQLSVL.

CDR3 region: CASSESPGVGLTEAFF. The CDR3 DNA follows: TGCGCCAGCAGTGAGTCTCCGGGGGTGGGGCTCACTGAAGCTTTCTTT. The V call is TRBV10-2, the J call TRBJ1-1; D may be TRBD1 (5 bases). V was trimmed by 0 bases and J by 4 bases, leaving 15 bases between them. The germline V gene encodes CDR1 WSHSY and CDR2 SAAADI. The CDR3 runs 16 residues.

This chain joins TRBV27 and TRBJ2-1, with TRBD2 matching 9 bases. V gave up 4 bases and J gave up 9 bases; unmatched junction bases: 4. From germline, CDR1 is MNHEY and CDR2 SMNVEV (reference sequence). CDR3 size: 13 residues. In DNA form, the CDR3 reads TGTGCCAGCAGTTCACAGACTAGCGGTGAGCAGTTCTTC. Its protein product is CASSSQTSGEQFF.

This clone is a singleton in its sample. The chain links TRBV7-9 to TRBJ2-2; TRBD1 might be the D (5 bases). Deletions cut 5 bases from V and 6 bases from J, with 13 bases between. This CDR3 region has 14 residues. Germline V gives CDR1 SEHNR, CDR2 FQNEAQ (reference sequence). The CDR3 region is CASSPRQRSGELFF. In DNA, the CDR3 is TGTGCCAGCAGCCCCCGACAGCGCTCCGGGGAGCTGTTTTTT.

In regard to this clone: The sample has other DNA sequences that encode this CDR3 too. The rearrangement links TRBV30 to TRBJ2-6; TRBD1 might be the D (6 bases). The V end was cut by 0 bases, the J end by 0 bases, with 6 bases between. The CDR3 has 15 residues. The germline gives CDR1 GTSNPN, CDR2 SVGIG (reference sequence). As DNA, the CDR3 is TGTGCCTGGAGTGTAGGGGGCTCTGGGGCCAACGTCCTGACTTTC. Translated, it gives CAWSVGGSGANVLTF.

The genes are TRBV11-1 and TRBJ2-1; possible D gene TRBD2, 6 bases. The V end was cut by 5 bases, the J end by 10 bases, with 12 bases between. Per the germline V gene, CDR1 is SGHAT and CDR2 is FQDESV (reference sequence). The CDR3 has 12 amino acids. Here the CDR3 DNA reads TGTGCCAGCAGCCCTCCTAGCGAAGAGCAGTTCTTC. This sequence encodes CASSPPSEEQFF.

The CDR3 bases are TGTGCCGTACAGGGGACAGGGGGCTGGAAGACCCAGTACTTC. Translated: CAVQGTGGWKTQYF. The chain uses TRBV6-5 and TRBJ2-5, with 12 bases fitting TRBD1. The V segment lost 11 bases and the J segment 6 bases; nucleotides outside the gene matches: 10. There are 14 residues in the CDR3. The germline CDR1 and CDR2 sequences are MNHEY and SVGAGI.

The chain is built from TRBV30 and TRBJ1-5; TRBD1 matches 7 bases. Germline CDR1 is GTSNPN and CDR2 is SVGIG (reference sequence). V shed 3 bases and J 2 bases; nucleotides not matched to a gene: 7. This CDR3 has 15 amino acids. The CDR3 is CAWSYGTAGNQPQHF. DNA of the CDR3: TGTGCCTGGAGCTATGGGACAGCCGGCAATCAGCCCCAGCATTTT.